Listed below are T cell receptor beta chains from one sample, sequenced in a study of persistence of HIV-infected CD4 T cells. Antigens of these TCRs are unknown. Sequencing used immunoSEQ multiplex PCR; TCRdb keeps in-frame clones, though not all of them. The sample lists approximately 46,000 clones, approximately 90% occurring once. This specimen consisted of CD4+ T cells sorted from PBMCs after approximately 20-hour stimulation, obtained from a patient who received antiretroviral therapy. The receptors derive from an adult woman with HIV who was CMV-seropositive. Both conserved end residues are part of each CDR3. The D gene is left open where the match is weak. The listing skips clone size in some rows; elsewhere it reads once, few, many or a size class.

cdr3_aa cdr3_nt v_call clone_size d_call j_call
CASSIRTGGIDTQYF TGTGCCAGCAGTATAAGGACAGGGGGAATAGATACGCAGTATTTT TRBV27 - TRBD1 TRBJ2-3
CSVEFYLEGDQPQHF TGCAGCGTTGAATTCTACCTTGAGGGGGATCAGCCCCAGCATTTT TRBV29-1 - - TRBJ1-5
CASSEQGENTEAFF TGTGCCAGCAGCGAGCAGGGGGAGAACACTGAAGCTTTCTTT TRBV9 - TRBD1 TRBJ1-1
CASSRGIGGSNQPQHF TGTGCCAGCAGTCGAGGAATTGGGGGTAGCAATCAGCCCCAGCATTTT TRBV28 - - TRBJ1-5
CASREGNEKLFF TGTGCCAGCAGGGAAGGAAACGAAAAACTGTTTTTT TRBV28 - - TRBJ1-4
CASSPGTGNSYEQYF TGCGCCAGCAGCCCCGGGACAGGGAACTCCTACGAGCAGTACTTC TRBV10-1 - TRBD1 TRBJ2-7
CASSPVALHF TGTGCCAGCAGCCCGGTAGCGCTCCACTTT TRBV7-9 few - TRBJ1-6
CASRQGTNEQYF TGTGCCAGCAGACAGGGGACCAACGAGCAGTACTTC TRBV5-4 - TRBD1 TRBJ2-7
CASSLGSGQETQYF TGCGCCAGCAGCTTGGGGTCAGGGCAAGAGACCCAGTACTTC TRBV5-1 - - TRBJ2-5
CASSSIGGPSSYNEQFF TGTGCCAGCAGCTCGATCGGGGGGCCCAGCTCCTACAATGAGCAGTTCTTC TRBV7-3 - - TRBJ2-1
CASSPDRGNTGELFF TGTGCCAGCAGCCCGGACAGGGGAAACACCGGGGAGCTGTTTTTT TRBV7-9 - TRBD1 TRBJ2-2
CASSLPPGVGAPDTQYF TGTGCCAGCAGTTTGCCCCCCGGAGTTGGGGCCCCAGATACGCAGTATTTT TRBV27 - - TRBJ2-3
CASSIVGTTREAQYF TGTGCCAGTAGTATAGTTGGGACTACAAGGGAGGCCCAGTACTTC TRBV19 - TRBD2 TRBJ2-5
CASSSQTGAHYGYTF TGTGCCAGCAGCTCCCAGACAGGGGCTCACTATGGCTACACCTTC TRBV7-2 once TRBD1 TRBJ1-2
CASSQEQGDYGYTF TGCGCCAGCAGCCAGGAACAGGGAGACTATGGCTACACCTTC TRBV4-3 - - TRBJ1-2
CASSIREREQYF TGTGCCAGTAGTATTAGAGAGAGAGAGCAGTACTTC TRBV19 - - TRBJ2-7
CASSQGSGSLTYEQYF TGTGCCAGCAGCCAAGGGAGCGGGAGCCTAACCTACGAGCAGTACTTC TRBV3-1/TRBV3-2 - TRBD2 TRBJ2-7
CASSYRVRKSSYEQYF TGTGCCAGCAGTTACCGAGTGAGGAAGAGCTCCTACGAGCAGTACTTC TRBV6-5 - - TRBJ2-7
CASSQEQVTYEQYF TGTGCCAGCAGCCAAGAGCAGGTAACCTACGAGCAGTACTTC TRBV3-1/TRBV3-2 - - TRBJ2-7
CASSLSLARSTDTQYF TGCGCCAGCAGCTTGAGTCTAGCGCGAAGCACAGATACGCAGTATTTT TRBV5-1 - - TRBJ2-3
CASLENRDFYEQYF TGTGCCAGCCTTGAGAACCGGGACTTCTACGAGCAGTACTTC TRBV28 once - TRBJ2-7
CASSRQAYEQYF TGTGCCAGCAGCAGACAAGCCTACGAGCAGTACTTC TRBV28 - - TRBJ2-7
CASSRTGDSNQPQHF TGCGCCAGCAGCCGAACGGGGGATAGCAATCAGCCCCAGCATTTT TRBV5-1 - - TRBJ1-5
CASSLGDRSNQPQHF TGCGCCAGCAGCTTGGGGGATAGGAGCAATCAGCCCCAGCATTTT TRBV5-1 - - TRBJ1-5
CASSPGGGNTEAFF TGTGCCAGCAGTCCAGGGGGTGGGAACACTGAAGCTTTCTTT TRBV2 - TRBD1 TRBJ1-1
CASSSLLYVSGLPETQYF TGTGCCAGCAGCTCACTCCTATACGTTTCAGGGTTGCCGGAGACCCAGTACTTC TRBV7-7 - - TRBJ2-5
CASTPAGQGASEQYF TGTGCCAGCACTCCAGCAGGACAGGGTGCGTCCGAGCAGTACTTC TRBV28 - TRBD1 TRBJ2-7
CASSETATGANVLTF TGTGCCAGCAGTGAGACAGCCACTGGGGCCAACGTCCTGACTTTC TRBV6-4 - - TRBJ2-6
CASSRGLGRLVGNTGELFF TGTGCCAGCAGCCGAGGGCTTGGGAGACTAGTGGGGAACACCGGGGAGCTGTTTTTT TRBV9 few - TRBJ2-2
CASSLTAGGPYEQFF TGTGCCAGCAGCTTAACAGCGGGGGGCCCCTATGAGCAGTTCTTC TRBV7-3 - TRBD2 TRBJ2-1
CASSFGGRRAFF TGTGCCAGCAGTTTTGGGGGCCGGAGGGCTTTCTTT TRBV12-3/TRBV12-4 few - TRBJ1-1
CSASGGTNTGELFF TGCAGCGCTAGCGGGGGTACGAACACCGGGGAGCTGTTTTTT TRBV29-1 - TRBD2 TRBJ2-2
CASSSYTEAFF TGTGCCAGCAGCTCGTACACTGAAGCTTTCTTT TRBV3-1/TRBV3-2 - - TRBJ1-1
CAIRFEGAHGYTF TGTGCCATCAGGTTTGAGGGGGCGCACGGCTACACCTTC TRBV10-3 - TRBD1 TRBJ1-2
CASRKGQGNTIYF TGTGCCAGCAGGAAGGGACAGGGGAACACCATATATTTT TRBV7-9 - TRBD1 TRBJ1-3
CASSRSGSTQYF TGTGCCAGCAGTCGTAGCGGGTCGACGCAGTATTTT TRBV6-5 - TRBD2 TRBJ2-3
CASSSQGGLAGNTIYF TGTGCCAGCAGCTCACAGGGGGGCCTAGCCGGAAACACCATATATTTT TRBV3-1/TRBV3-2 once TRBD1 TRBJ1-3
CASSQGAGQGLGTNEKLFF TGCGCCAGCAGCCAAGGAGCGGGACAGGGTTTAGGTACTAATGAAAAACTGTTTTTT TRBV4-1 - TRBD1 TRBJ1-4
CTSSPTGPLNTEAFF TGTACCAGCAGCCCCACGGGACCCTTGAACACTGAAGCTTTCTTT TRBV3-1/TRBV3-2 - - TRBJ1-1
CASSGTGVGNTQYF TGTGCCAGCAGTGGGACAGGGGTAGGGAATACGCAGTATTTT TRBV28 - TRBD1 TRBJ2-3
CASRRQSNTEAFF TGTGCCAGCAGACGACAGAGTAACACTGAAGCTTTCTTT TRBV7-3 - - TRBJ1-1
CASSQRGDRTLEETQYF TGCGCCAGCAGTCAGAGGGGGGACCGGACCCTTGAGGAGACCCAGTACTTC TRBV23-1 - - TRBJ2-5
CASSLNSGGDYEQYF TGCGCCAGCAGCTTAAATAGCGGGGGCGACTACGAGCAGTACTTC TRBV5-1 - TRBD2 TRBJ2-7
CAITSTVNTEAFF TGTGCCATCACTAGCACAGTGAACACTGAAGCTTTCTTT TRBV10-3 - - TRBJ1-1
CASSQASGGADTQYF TGTGCCAGCAGCCAAGCTAGCGGGGGGGCAGATACGCAGTATTTT TRBV3-1/TRBV3-2 - TRBD2 TRBJ2-3
CASRVGLAGGGYNEQFF TGTGCCAGCAGAGTCGGACTAGCGGGAGGAGGGTACAATGAGCAGTTCTTC TRBV2 - TRBD2 TRBJ2-1
CASSEIRPGENQPQHF TGTGCCAGCAGTGAAATAAGGCCGGGGGAAAATCAGCCCCAGCATTTT TRBV6-1 - - TRBJ1-5
CASSLASKTSKTF TGCGCCAGCAGCTTGGCCTCTAAGACTAGCAAGACTTTC TRBV5-1 - TRBD2 TRBJ2-6
CASSQEVGKLFF TGCGCCAGCAGCCAAGAAGTTGGAAAACTGTTTTTT TRBV4-1 - - TRBJ1-4
CASSQAGALKNIQYF TGTGCCAGCAGCCAAGCAGGGGCGCTCAAAAACATTCAGTACTTC TRBV3-1/TRBV3-2 - - TRBJ2-4
CAWSVGVRRWNTEAFF TGTGCCTGGAGTGTAGGGGTTAGGCGGTGGAACACTGAAGCTTTCTTT TRBV30 - - TRBJ1-1
CASRITGGTQPQHF TGTGCCAGCAGGATTACAGGGGGCACTCAGCCCCAGCATTTT TRBV28 - TRBD1 TRBJ1-5
CATSMTRDTQYF TGTGCCACCTCGATGACACGGGATACGCAGTATTTT TRBV2 - - TRBJ2-3
CASSINTVSNQPQHF TGTGCCAGTAGTATAAATACGGTAAGCAATCAGCCCCAGCATTTT TRBV19 - - TRBJ1-5
CASRGQGVWEQYF TGTGCCAGCAGGGGACAGGGGGTTTGGGAGCAGTACTTC TRBV28 once TRBD1 TRBJ2-7
CASSTGQPNTGELFF TGCGCCAGCAGCACGGGACAGCCGAACACCGGGGAGCTGTTTTTT TRBV5-1 - TRBD1 TRBJ2-2
CASSESGRPYEQYF TGCGCCAGCAGTGAGTCGGGGAGACCCTACGAGCAGTACTTC TRBV10-1 - - TRBJ2-7
CASSGPTGAEETQYF TGTGCCAGCAGTGGTCCGACAGGGGCGGAGGAGACCCAGTACTTC TRBV25-1 once TRBD1 TRBJ2-5
CASSEAGRFYGYTF TGTGCCAGCAGTGAAGCAGGGAGGTTTTATGGCTACACCTTC TRBV6-1 - - TRBJ1-2
CASSFMVGSPQHF TGTGCCAGCAGCTTTATGGTGGGTTCACCCCAGCATTTT TRBV12-3/TRBV12-4 once - TRBJ1-5